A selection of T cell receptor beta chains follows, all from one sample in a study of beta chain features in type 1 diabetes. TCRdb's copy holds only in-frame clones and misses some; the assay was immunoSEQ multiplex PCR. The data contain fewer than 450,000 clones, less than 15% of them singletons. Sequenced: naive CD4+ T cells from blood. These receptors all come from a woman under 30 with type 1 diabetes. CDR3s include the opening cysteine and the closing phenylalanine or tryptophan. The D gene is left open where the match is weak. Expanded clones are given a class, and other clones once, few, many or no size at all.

CDR3: CASSYSNSPTIQYF
DNA: TGTGCCAGCAGTTACTCGAACAGCCCCACTATTCAGTACTTC
V: TRBV6-5
J: TRBJ2-4
D: NA
size: once

CDR3: CAIRDSQVNEQFF
DNA: TGTGCCATCCGGGACAGTCAGGTCAATGAGCAGTTCTTC
V: TRBV19
J: TRBJ2-1
D: TRBD1
size: few

CDR3: CASSYTGNTDTQYF
DNA: TGTGCCAGCAGTTACACCGGGAACACAGATACGCAGTATTTT
V: TRBV6-5
J: TRBJ2-3
D: NA
size: NA

CDR3: CASSLTESEQFF
DNA: TGTGCCAGCAGTTTAACCGAGAGTGAGCAGTTCTTC
V: TRBV9
J: TRBJ2-1
D: NA
size: NA

CDR3: CASSPTSGSNTGELFF
DNA: TGTGCCAGCAGCCCGACTAGCGGCTCGAACACCGGGGAGCTGTTTTTT
V: TRBV7-3
J: TRBJ2-2
D: TRBD2
size: NA

CDR3: CASSPRGSNEQFF
DNA: TGTGCCAGCAGCCCGAGGGGGAGTAATGAGCAGTTCTTC
V: TRBV5-6
J: TRBJ2-1
D: NA
size: few

CDR3: CASASPLAPPGRDTQYF
DNA: TGCGCCAGCGCCTCCCCTCTAGCGCCCCCCGGTCGGGATACGCAGTATTTT
V: TRBV4-1
J: TRBJ2-3
D: NA
size: NA

CDR3: CASSLGGQVSYEQYF
DNA: TGTGCCAGCAGCTTGGGGGGACAGGTGTCCTACGAGCAGTACTTC
V: TRBV5-4
J: TRBJ2-7
D: TRBD1
size: few

CDR3: CASSPTSGSYEQYF
DNA: TGTGCCAGCTCACCGACTAGCGGTTCCTACGAGCAGTACTTC
V: TRBV18
J: TRBJ2-7
D: TRBD2
size: few

CDR3: CASSWGAYNEQFF
DNA: TGTGCCAGCAGTTGGGGCGCCTACAATGAGCAGTTCTTC
V: TRBV25-1
J: TRBJ2-1
D: NA
size: few

CDR3: CAWSRGTGNVETQYF
DNA: TGTGCCTGGAGTCGTGGGACAGGGAACGTGGAGACCCAGTACTTC
V: TRBV30
J: TRBJ2-5
D: TRBD1
size: few

CDR3: CSARAGTQYF
DNA: TGCAGTGCGAGGGCCGGGACCCAGTACTTC
V: TRBV20-1
J: TRBJ2-5
D: NA
size: NA

CDR3: CASNEGDSRHQPQHF
DNA: TGTGCCAGCAACGAAGGGGACAGCCGTCATCAGCCCCAGCATTTT
V: TRBV2
J: TRBJ1-5
D: TRBD1
size: NA

CDR3: CASSLGFQTDTQYF
DNA: TGTGCCAGCAGCTTAGGTTTTCAAACAGATACGCAGTATTTT
V: TRBV7-2
J: TRBJ2-3
D: NA
size: NA

CDR3: CASSMSSTEAFF
DNA: TGTGCCAGTAGTATGTCGAGTACTGAAGCTTTCTTT
V: TRBV19
J: TRBJ1-1
D: NA
size: NA

CDR3: CAGTVGGTDTQYF
DNA: TGTGCCGGGACAGTCGGGGGCACAGATACGCAGTATTTT
V: TRBV30
J: TRBJ2-3
D: TRBD1
size: few

CDR3: CASSYRDNSYEQYF
DNA: TGTGCCAGCAGTTATCGGGACAACTCCTACGAGCAGTACTTC
V: TRBV6-6
J: TRBJ2-7
D: NA
size: few

CDR3: CASRQGLAGNEQFF
DNA: TGTGCCAGCAGGCAGGGACTAGCGGGCAATGAGCAGTTCTTC
V: TRBV2
J: TRBJ2-1
D: TRBD2
size: few

CDR3: CASSLRTGVDEQYF
DNA: TGTGCCAGCTCACTCAGGACAGGGGTCGACGAGCAGTACTTC
V: TRBV18
J: TRBJ2-7
D: TRBD1
size: NA

CDR3: CASSLGERETQYF
DNA: TGTGCCAGCAGCTTAGGGGAGAGGGAGACCCAGTACTTC
V: TRBV7-3
J: TRBJ2-5
D: NA
size: few

CDR3: CASSLAPGRARTTEAFF
DNA: TGCGCCAGCAGCTTGGCCCCTGGACGGGCCAGGACAACTGAAGCTTTCTTT
V: TRBV5-1
J: TRBJ1-1
D: NA
size: NA

CDR3: CASSLVSTSGRLDTQYF
DNA: TGTGCCAGCAGCTTAGTCTCCACTAGCGGGAGGTTAGATACGCAGTATTTT
V: TRBV7-2
J: TRBJ2-3
D: TRBD2
size: NA

CDR3: CASSVSGSETQYF
DNA: TGTGCCAGCAGCGTAAGCGGGAGTGAGACCCAGTACTTC
V: TRBV9
J: TRBJ2-5
D: TRBD2
size: few

CDR3: CASSLRSYEQYF
DNA: TGTGCCAGCAGCCTACGGTCCTACGAGCAGTACTTC
V: TRBV7-2
J: TRBJ2-7
D: NA
size: NA

CDR3: CASSPLSSGNTGELFF
DNA: TGTGCCAGCTCACCACTGTCTAGCGGGAACACCGGGGAGCTGTTTTTT
V: TRBV18
J: TRBJ2-2
D: TRBD2
size: NA

CDR3: CASSTVLQETQYF
DNA: TGTGCCAGTAGTACGGTATTACAAGAGACCCAGTACTTC
V: TRBV19
J: TRBJ2-5
D: NA
size: few

CDR3: CATSRGEDEQFF
DNA: TGTGCCACTAGTAGGGGCGAGGATGAGCAGTTCTTC
V: TRBV9
J: TRBJ2-1
D: NA
size: NA

CDR3: CASSYPGSTTPPRAQFF
DNA: TGTGCCAGCAGCTATCCGGGATCCACCACCCCCCCGCGGGCGCAGTTCTTC
V: TRBV27
J: TRBJ2-1
D: NA
size: few

CDR3: CATSRSFSGAGTDTQYF
DNA: TGTGCCACCAGCAGATCCTTTAGCGGGGCTGGCACAGATACGCAGTATTTT
V: TRBV15
J: TRBJ2-3
D: TRBD2
size: NA

CDR3: CASSLSILAGGQDTQYF
DNA: TGTGCCAGCAGTTTATCCATACTAGCGGGAGGGCAGGATACGCAGTATTTT
V: TRBV28
J: TRBJ2-3
D: TRBD2
size: few

CDR3: CASSAGRHWNPNQPQHF
DNA: TGTGCCAGCTCAGCGGGACGACACTGGAATCCAAATCAGCCCCAGCATTTT
V: TRBV18
J: TRBJ1-5
D: NA
size: NA

CDR3: CASSQGTSGENEQFF
DNA: TGTGCCAGCAGCCAAGGGACTAGCGGGGAGAATGAGCAGTTCTTC
V: TRBV4-2
J: TRBJ2-1
D: TRBD2
size: few

CDR3: CAWSRIAGGSSYNEQFF
DNA: TGTGCCTGGAGTAGAATAGCGGGAGGGAGCTCCTACAATGAGCAGTTCTTC
V: TRBV30
J: TRBJ2-1
D: TRBD2
size: NA

CDR3: CASSLKAGSNTGELFF
DNA: TGTGCCAGCAGTTTAAAAGCGGGATCGAACACCGGGGAGCTGTTTTTT
V: TRBV5-6
J: TRBJ2-2
D: TRBD2
size: few

CDR3: CASSVGDSLTGATQYF
DNA: TGTGCCAGCAGCGTAGGGGACAGCCTTACGGGGGCTACGCAGTATTTT
V: TRBV9
J: TRBJ2-3
D: NA
size: few

CDR3: CASRSRSNEQFF
DNA: TGTGCCAGTAGAAGTCGCAGCAATGAGCAGTTCTTC
V: TRBV19
J: TRBJ2-1
D: NA
size: NA

CDR3: CASTRTGTYNEQFF
DNA: TGTGCCAGCACCCGGACAGGAACCTACAATGAGCAGTTCTTC
V: TRBV27
J: TRBJ2-1
D: TRBD1
size: NA

CDR3: CASGTGPDSNYGYTF
DNA: TGTGCCAGCGGGACAGGCCCGGACTCTAACTATGGCTACACCTTC
V: TRBV7-8
J: TRBJ1-2
D: TRBD1
size: NA

CDR3: CASSSYQGANTIYF
DNA: TGTGCCAGCAGCTCGTACCAGGGTGCAAACACCATATATTTT
V: TRBV7-2
J: TRBJ1-3
D: NA
size: NA

CDR3: CASSFSRAEKLFF
DNA: TGTGCCAGCAGCTTTAGCAGGGCTGAAAAACTGTTTTTT
V: TRBV7-9
J: TRBJ1-4
D: NA
size: NA

CDR3: CASSYAGQGDNEQFF
DNA: TGTGCCAGCAGTTATGCGGGACAGGGTGACAATGAGCAGTTCTTC
V: TRBV27
J: TRBJ2-1
D: TRBD1
size: few

CDR3: CASSHEGGGIAFF
DNA: TGCGCCAGCAGCCATGAAGGGGGAGGGATAGCTTTCTTT
V: TRBV4-3
J: TRBJ1-1
D: NA
size: NA

CDR3: CASSFGSANTGELFF
DNA: TGCGCCAGCAGCTTCGGAAGCGCGAACACCGGGGAGCTGTTTTTT
V: TRBV5-1
J: TRBJ2-2
D: NA
size: few

CDR3: CSVRRALNTEAFF
DNA: TGCAGCGTACGGCGGGCGTTGAACACTGAAGCTTTCTTT
V: TRBV29-1
J: TRBJ1-1
D: NA
size: few

CDR3: CASSRLAGEVRDTQYF
DNA: TGTGCCAGCAGTAGACTAGCGGGAGAGGTTAGAGATACGCAGTATTTT
V: TRBV6-6
J: TRBJ2-3
D: TRBD2
size: NA

CDR3: CASQAGSYNEQFF
DNA: TGTGCCAGCCAAGCGGGCAGTTACAATGAGCAGTTCTTC
V: TRBV25-1
J: TRBJ2-1
D: NA
size: NA

CDR3: CASTPGTGDHEQFF
DNA: TGTGCCAGCACTCCCGGGACAGGGGACCATGAGCAGTTCTTC
V: TRBV6-5
J: TRBJ2-1
D: TRBD1
size: NA

CDR3: CASGGAGQETQYF
DNA: TGTGCCTCCGGGGGGGCGGGACAAGAGACCCAGTACTTC
V: TRBV2
J: TRBJ2-5
D: TRBD2
size: NA

CDR3: CSAQARGPQYF
DNA: TGCAGTGCTCAGGCTAGGGGGCCGCAGTACTTC
V: TRBV20-1
J: TRBJ2-7
D: TRBD1
size: few

CDR3: CASSEWGGSNTEAFF
DNA: TGTGCCAGCAGTGAATGGGGGGGATCGAACACTGAAGCTTTCTTT
V: TRBV25-1
J: TRBJ1-1
D: NA
size: few

CDR3: CASSSGTSGTGELFF
DNA: TGCGCCAGCAGCTCCGGGACTAGCGGGACCGGGGAGCTGTTTTTT
V: TRBV5-1
J: TRBJ2-2
D: TRBD2
size: few

CDR3: CASSVLAGWGSSYNEQFF
DNA: TGCGCCAGCAGCGTACTAGCGGGATGGGGAAGCTCCTACAATGAGCAGTTCTTC
V: TRBV5-1
J: TRBJ2-1
D: TRBD2
size: few

CDR3: CASSPNLDRKFISGANVLTF
DNA: TGCGCCAGCAGTCCGAATTTAGACAGGAAGTTTATCTCTGGGGCCAACGTCCTGACTTTC
V: TRBV23-1
J: TRBJ2-6
D: NA
size: few

CDR3: CATGGIYGYTF
DNA: TGTGCCACGGGAGGGATCTATGGCTACACCTTC
V: TRBV25-1
J: TRBJ1-2
D: NA
size: NA

CDR3: CASSIHRDTEAFF
DNA: TGTGCCAGTAGTATTCACCGGGATACTGAAGCTTTCTTT
V: TRBV19
J: TRBJ1-1
D: NA
size: NA

CDR3: CASSVGPEGTGLVYEQYF
DNA: TGTGCCAGCAGCGTTGGTCCCGAGGGCACAGGGTTGGTCTACGAGCAGTACTTC
V: TRBV9
J: TRBJ2-7
D: NA
size: once

CDR3: CASSSASNTDTQYF
DNA: TGTGCCAGCAGTTCAGCGTCAAACACAGATACGCAGTATTTT
V: TRBV28
J: TRBJ2-3
D: NA
size: NA